Shown below are 17 T cell receptor beta chains from a single sample sequenced in a study of regulatory and conventional T cells in RAG deficiency (dated 2017 in TCRdb). Libraries came from the immunoSEQ multiplex PCR assay. The table was pulled from immuneACCESS by TCRdb, which kept in-frame rearrangements only. Such tables lose some clones; where checked, under half of the loss comes from unresolved V genes, and the rest has no known cause. Within this sample are about 12,000 clones, with 93% of them counted one time only. Together, the top ten hold 1.1% of the sample. Before genomic DNA extraction, conventional CD4+ T cells were purified from blood as CD25-low CD127-high cells. These data were likewise used in another study, on regulatory T cells. Reported in the second study: In the multiplex PCR, 52 forward TRBV primers and 13 reverse TRBJ primers were used, and assay-based and computational corrections were applied for amplification bias.

Sequences were obtained from CD4+ effector T cells sorted from blood. The receptors derive from a human donor in good health.

In DNA form, the CDR3 reads TGTGCCAGCAGTCCCCAAGACAGTCCCTCTGGGGCCAACGTCCTGACTTTC. Protein product: CASSPQDSPSGANVLTF. This rearrangement joins TRBV28 to TRBJ2-6; tentatively, D is TRBD1 (5 bases). V was clipped by 5 bases and J by 0 bases, with 14 bases between them. Per the germline V gene, CDR1 is MDHEN and CDR2 is SYDVKM. This CDR3 comprises 17 residues.

The chain carries TRBV7-2 and TRBJ2-5, with 7 bases fitting TRBD2. J gave up 4 bases and V 4 bases, and 3 bases lay outside the gene matches. The CDR3 consists of 13 residues. Germline CDR1 is SGHTA and CDR2 is FQGNSA. In nucleotides, the CDR3 is TGTGCCAGCAGCTCGGTAGCGGGAGAGACCCAGTACTTC. Translated: CASSSVAGETQYF. Filled out from reference TRBV7-2 and TRBJ2-5, the complete variable domain reads GAGVSQSPSNKVTEKGKDVELRCDPISGHTALYWYRQSLGQGLEFLIYFQGNSAPDKSGLPSDRFSAERTGGSVSTLTIQRTQQEDSAVYLCASSSVAGETQYFGPGTRLLVL.

In DNA, the CDR3 is TGTGGAGGGATTGAGAGCTCTGGGGCCAACGTCCTGACTTTC. Residues: CGGIESSGANVLTF. V gene TRBV7-9 combines with J gene TRBJ2-6; D is possibly TRBD2 (5 bases). Germline CDR1 and CDR2: SEHNR and FQNEAQ (reference sequence). The length of the CDR3 is 14 residues.

The chain joins TRBV7-9 to TRBJ2-4, with TRBD1 matching over 9 bases. V was pared by 4 bases and J by 0 bases, with 1 base of the junction left unmatched. The germline CDR1 and CDR2 sequences are SEHNR and FQNEAQ (reference sequence). CDR3 length equals 15 residues. The CDR3 region is CASSSDRGAKNIQYF. In nucleotides, the CDR3 is TGTGCCAGCAGCTCGGACAGGGGAGCCAAAAACATTCAGTACTTC.

The chain combines TRBV7-9 with TRBJ1-4, with 7 nucleotides matching TRBD1. The CDR3 covers 14 residues. Germline loops: CDR1 SEHNR, CDR2 FQNEAQ (reference sequence). V was pared by 5 bases and J by 8 bases, with 8 bases of the junction left unmatched. CDR3 DNA: TGTGCCAGCAGCCCCGGGACAGTGGTCGAAAAACTGTTTTTT. Translated: CASSPGTVVEKLFF.

The chain recombines TRBV11-2 with TRBJ1-2; 7 nucleotides line up with TRBD1. Looked up from germline, CDR1 is SGHAT and CDR2 is FQNNGV. V shed 5 bases, J shed 8 bases, and the junction held 11 bases outside the gene matches. There are 14 residues in the CDR3. In DNA form, the CDR3 reads TGTGCCAGCAGCCCTCCTGACAGGGCTGGGGGCTACACCTTC. Its protein is CASSPPDRAGGYTF.

The rearrangement uses TRBV25-1 and TRBJ1-1; TRBD1 is a possible D gene (6 bases). Between the trimmed V and J ends, which lost 1 base and 1 base, there was a span of 7 bases. There are 14 residues in the CDR3. Germline V lookup: CDR1 MGHDK, CDR2 SYGVNS. CDR3 residues: CASSELDRNTEAFF. The CDR3 DNA reads as TGTGCCAGCAGTGAATTGGACAGGAACACTGAAGCTTTCTTT.

V gene TRBV6-5 combines with J gene TRBJ1-1, with D maybe TRBD1 (5 bases). CDR1 MNHEY and CDR2 SVGAGI come from the germline V gene. The CDR3 loop spans 13 amino acids. Trimming left V 3 bases short and J 2 bases short, with 7 bases between. The CDR3 is CASSYDSNTEAFF. In nucleotides, the CDR3 is TGTGCCAGCAGTTATGACAGTAACACTGAAGCTTTCTTT.

This clone was seen a few times. The rearrangement uses TRBV5-6 and TRBJ1-2; 9 bases fit TRBD1. The CDR3 has 15 residues. With V trimmed by 4 bases and J by 1 base, 5 bases remained unmatched. Germline V gives CDR1 SGHDT, CDR2 YYEEEE. The CDR3 here is CASSPRQGVNYGYTF. The CDR3, as DNA: TGTGCCAGCAGCCCTCGACAGGGGGTTAACTATGGCTACACCTTC.

The chain carries TRBV6-5 and TRBJ2-4; the D is unclear. The CDR3 has 15 amino acids. Germline V gives CDR1 MNHEY, CDR2 SVGAGI. Trimming took 2 bases from V and 0 from J, leaving 8 bases between them. The CDR3 region is CASSYELGAKNIQYF. The CDR3 nucleotides are TGTGCCAGCAGTTACGAGTTGGGAGCCAAAAACATTCAGTACTTC.

J is TRBJ2-1 and V is TRBV28, with 11 positions matching TRBD2. Germline lookup yields CDR1 MDHEN and CDR2 SYDVKM. Trimming cost V 10 bases and J 5 bases; bases outside gene matches: 4. CDR3 length: 13 amino acids. This CDR3 reads CATSGRSHNEQFF. CDR3 sequence (DNA): TGTGCCACTAGCGGGAGGAGCCACAATGAGCAGTTCTTC.

V is TRBV6-6 and J is TRBJ2-7; D might be TRBD1 (6 bases). V was cut by 0 bases and J by 4 bases, with 16 bases left in between. The germline V gene has CDR1 MNHNY and CDR2 SVGAGI (reference sequence). CDR3 length: 16 amino acids. In nucleotides, the CDR3 is TGTGCCAGCAGTTACTCGATTCCAGGGACAAGTTACGAGCAGTACTTC. Encoded protein: CASSYSIPGTSYEQYF.

This chain links TRBV7-8 with TRBJ1-1, with unresolved D. CDR3 size: 11 residues. The V gene lost 8 bases and the J gene lost 10 bases, with 14 bases spanning the gap. Germline V gene lookup returns CDR1 SGHVS and CDR2 FQNEAQ. This CDR3 reads CASGMSNVAFF. The CDR3 DNA follows: TGTGCCAGCGGCATGAGTAACGTAGCTTTCTTT.

The chain carries TRBV30 and TRBJ1-4; perhaps TRBD1 as D (5 bases). The V gene lost 4 bases and the J gene lost 7 bases, with 16 bases spanning the gap. The CDR3 has 14 amino acids. CDR1 GTSNPN and CDR2 SVGIG come from the germline V gene (reference sequence). The CDR3 coding sequence is TGTGCCTGGAATCAAGGGGCAGTTTCTGAAAAACTGTTTTTT. This gives the protein CAWNQGAVSEKLFF.

The chain is built from TRBV6-5 and TRBJ1-2; a weak D match, TRBD1 (5 bases). The CDR3 covers 11 residues. Germline V gives CDR1 MNHEY, CDR2 SVGAGI. V was cut by 7 bases and J by 8 bases, with 11 bases left in between. CDR3 bases: TGTGCCAGCAACCACGGGGGGGGCTACACCTTC. Protein sequence: CASNHGGGYTF.

The chain combines TRBV29-1 with TRBJ1-2; the D gene is possibly TRBD1 (5 bases). Germline V lookup: CDR1 SQVTM, CDR2 ANQGSEA. The CDR3 consists of 13 residues. The V and J ends lost 4 bases and 6 bases respectively, with 15 bases between them. The CDR3 reads CSVAPSRADGYTF. The CDR3, as DNA: TGCAGCGTTGCACCCTCCAGGGCGGATGGCTACACCTTC.

The rearrangement joins TRBV7-9 to TRBJ2-3; D unclear. The germline V gene encodes CDR1 SEHNR and CDR2 FQNEAQ (reference sequence). The CDR3 runs 14 residues. V lost 2 bases and J 1 base, leaving 7 bases between the germline ends. The CDR3 DNA sequence: TGTGCCAGCAGCTTAAGCTGGGGCACAGATACGCAGTATTTT. It codes for CASSLSWGTDTQYF.